The present entry profiles one TCR beta chain with its context. What it binds is unknown. This record belongs to a study of cytomegalovirus exposure and HLA in healthy donors. Study-wide points: TCR beta chain V- and J-gene trimming was linked, in a later analysis, to a missense variant in DCLRE1C.

Primers included in the PCR were 60 Vbeta and 13 Jbeta primers. Clones were read by immunoSEQ multiplex PCR, and TCRdb kept only the in-frame ones, dropping some. The sample carries about 100,000 clones, 79% recorded once. This TCR came from a middle-aged woman in good health and CMV-seronegative. Sequencing was carried out using PBMCs.

Here the CDR3 reads CASSYLGQAGNTIYF. DNA of the CDR3: TGTGCCAGCAGTTACCTGGGACAGGCTGGAAACACCATATATTTT. The V call is TRBV6-5, the J call TRBJ1-3; 8 nucleotides agree with TRBD1. V shed 2 bases, J shed 2 bases, and the junction held 2 bases outside the gene matches. Germline V gives CDR1 MNHEY, CDR2 SVGAGI. This CDR3 contains 15 residues.